This T cell receptor beta chain came from a study of T-cell memory formation after mild COVID-19. Study details: There were largely donor-specific TCR clusters. Findings and limits, study-wide: Cross-reactive memory appears to have joined, as suggested by some responding clones showing up in pre-infection memory.

CDR3 length equals 15 residues. V lost 4 bases and J 4 bases, leaving 16 bases between the germline ends. Germline V CDR1 and CDR2: SGHNT, YENEEA. TCRdb reanalysed the 5' RACE reads using MiXCR and keeps one entry per CDR3 protein. The table lists roughly 170,000 distinct CDR3 sequences, roughly 18% of them singletons. This clonotype turned up a few times. Its target is not known. The chain combines TRBV11-3 with TRBJ2-5; perhaps TRBD2 as D (7 bases). This TCR was sampled from a man younger than 30 who had mild COVID-19 (a few samples of this study predate the infection). Cell type and time point are not known. Input material: PBMCs or a T cell subset sorted from them (not recorded which). CDR3 in amino acids: CASSSGNGGRETQYF. The DNA of the CDR3 is TGTGCCAGCAGCTCGGGTAACGGGGGGCGAGAGACCCAGTACTTC. Full variable domain (outside the CDR3, taken from reference TRBV11-3 and TRBJ2-5): EAGVVQSPRYKIIEKKQPVAFWCNPISGHNTLYWYLQNLGQGPELLIRYENEEAVDDSQLPKDRFSAERLKGVDSTLKIQPAELGDSAVYLCASSSGNGGRETQYFGPGTRLLVL.